The entry that follows covers one T cell receptor (beta chain) sequence. The antigen is not known. The CDR3 runs 13 residues. V trimming: 4 bases; J trimming: 5 bases; junction bases outside the gene matches: 1. CDR1 is SGHVS and CDR2 is FQNEAQ in the germline V gene. The data stem from a study of cytomegalovirus exposure and HLA in healthy donors. Whole-study findings and limits: The classifier reportedly diagnosed cytomegalovirus status with high sensitivity and specificity. A few CMV-associated chains proved CMV antigen-specific in vitro. Listed as cytomegalovirus-associated were around 160 TCR beta chains. Subsequent analysis showed first-cohort TCR clusters tending to co-occur in more than 90 validation repertoires.

The method was immunoSEQ multiplex PCR; TCRdb's version includes in-frame clones alone and lacks a portion of them. The sample records 100,000 to 120,000 clones, about 92% being singletons. The clonotype originates from a woman in her late teens or twenties in good health and CMV-seronegative. Sequenced material: PBMCs. J is TRBJ2-2 and V is TRBV7-8; 7 bases match TRBD1. CDR3 nucleotides: TGTGCCAGCAGCTACAGGGGAACCGGGGAGCTGTTTTTT. This translates into CASSYRGTGELFF.